These 14 T cell receptor beta chains came from one sample sequenced in a study of blood T cell repertoires in COVID-19 (dated by TCRdb to about 2020). Library prep was done by the immunoSEQ multiplex PCR assay. The clones in this table, taken by TCRdb from immuneACCESS, are in-frame only. Not every clone is retained; where verified, under half of the shortfall comes from an unresolved V gene, and the cause of the rest is unknown. In this sample the table shows about 180,000 clones, around four fifths of which occur a single time. Around 7% of the sample is taken by the ten largest. Sequenced: peripheral blood. All receptors come from a man between 65 and 85 years old with active or convalescent COVID-19.

The rearrangement uses TRBV5-4 and TRBJ1-2, with 7 nucleotides matching TRBD1. CDR1 is SGHNT, CDR2 YYREEE, per germline (reference sequence). Losses at the gene ends were 7 bases for V and 4 bases for J; bases not matched to a gene: 13. This CDR3 is built from 15 residues. The CDR3 sequence: CASSTRTGDLYGYTF. The DNA of the CDR3 is TGTGCCAGCTCCACACGGACAGGAGACCTCTATGGCTACACCTTC.

The chain joins TRBV9 to TRBJ1-2, with no clear D. The CDR3 has 13 residues. V shed 4 bases and J shed 5 bases, with 12 bases lying between them. The V gene's germline CDR1 is SGDLS and CDR2 YYNGEE. The CDR3: CASSLQGEYGYTF. DNA for the CDR3: TGTGCCAGCAGCCTCCAAGGAGAGTATGGCTACACCTTC.

J is TRBJ2-5 and V is TRBV7-2, with unresolved D. The CDR3 runs 17 residues. CDR1 is SGHTA, CDR2 FQGNSA, per germline. V lost 1 base to trimming and J lost 1 base, with 16 bases between them. In nucleotides, the CDR3 is TGTGCCAGCAGCTTAGAAACGATCGGCGGTCCCCAAGAGACCCAGTACTTC. It codes for CASSLETIGGPQETQYF.

The J gene is TRBJ1-1, the V gene TRBV19; maybe TRBD1 (5 bases). Trimming took off 8 bases at V and 8 bases at J, with 12 bases between the two ends. Germline V gives CDR1 LNHDA, CDR2 SQIVND (reference sequence). This CDR3 contains 11 residues. In DNA, the CDR3 is TGTGCCAGTCAATCTGGGGGGGAAGCTTTCTTT. Residues: CASQSGGEAFF.

The chain carries TRBV6-2 or TRBV6-3 and TRBJ1-2; 7 bases are a match to TRBD1. Germline CDR1 reads MNHEY; CDR2 reads SVGEGT. V lost 6 bases, J lost 4 bases, and 8 bases stayed unmatched. CDR3 length: 14 amino acids. The DNA of the CDR3 is TGTGCCAGCAGCCGGGGACAGAATCTCTATGGCTACACCTTC. Amino acids: CASSRGQNLYGYTF.

The chain has TRBV5-1 and TRBJ1-1; 10 nucleotides agree with TRBD1. The CDR3 loop spans 16 amino acids. V dropped 4 bases and J dropped 3; count of bases not matched to a gene: 9. Germline CDR1 reads SGHRS; CDR2 reads YFSETQ. The DNA for the CDR3 is TGCGCCAGCAGCACCGGGACAGGGGTTGGGGACACTGAAGCTTTCTTT. This codes for CASSTGTGVGDTEAFF. Combining the CDR3 with reference TRBV5-1 and TRBJ1-1 gives the whole variable domain KAGVTQTPRYLIKTRGQQVTLSCSPISGHRSVSWYQQTPGQGLQFLFEYFSETQRNKGNFPGRFSGRQFSNSRSEMNVSTLELGDSALYLCASSTGTGVGDTEAFFGQGTRLTVV.

The table lists this clone with a few counts. This chain joins TRBV2 and TRBJ2-7, with TRBD1 matching over 9 bases. Germline assignment: CDR1 SNHLY and CDR2 FYNNEI. The CDR3 spans 13 residues. V trimming: 4 bases; J trimming: 6 bases; junction bases outside the gene matches: 4. CDR3: CASSADRGSEQYF. As DNA, the CDR3 is TGTGCCAGCAGTGCGGACAGGGGTAGCGAGCAGTACTTC.

The chain is built from TRBV5-1 and TRBJ1-2; 7 bases are a match to TRBD1. There are 14 residues in the CDR3. Germline V gene lookup returns CDR1 SGHRS and CDR2 YFSETQ. J gave up 6 bases and V 4 bases, and 9 bases lay outside the gene matches. CDR3: CASSPRTGADGYTF. The CDR3, as DNA: TGCGCCAGCAGCCCCCGAACAGGGGCGGATGGCTACACCTTC.

The chain has TRBV23-1 and TRBJ1-1; D is possibly TRBD1 (5 bases). TRBV23-1 is sorted into the ORF group, with uncertain function. The CDR3 is made up of 12 amino acids. V lost 8 bases and J lost 0, with 7 bases in between. Here the CDR3 reads CASGQMNTEAFF. The CDR3 nucleotides are TGCGCCAGCGGACAAATGAACACTGAAGCTTTCTTT.

This chain connects TRBV13 to TRBJ1-1; no clear D gene. This CDR3 comprises 14 residues. Germline assignment: CDR1 PRHDT and CDR2 FYEKMQ (reference sequence). The germline V and J ends were trimmed by 5 bases and 6 bases, with 16 bases remaining between them. The DNA for the CDR3 is TGTGCCAGCAGCCTCGCCAGACCTAGTCCTGAAGCTTTCTTT. As protein: CASSLARPSPEAFF.

The chain links TRBV30 to TRBJ1-5; D gene ambiguous. CDR3 length: 13 residues. Germline V gene lookup returns CDR1 GTSNPN and CDR2 SVGIG (reference sequence). The V gene lost 0 bases and the J gene lost 6 bases, with 9 bases spanning the gap. In nucleotides, the CDR3 is TGTGCCTGGAGTGTGACGGGAGGTCAGCCCCAGCATTTT. Amino acids: CAWSVTGGQPQHF.

V is TRBV27 and J is TRBJ2-7; D is uncertain. The ends were cut back, 4 bases at V and 7 bases at J, with 14 bases in the middle. The germline V gene has CDR1 MNHEY and CDR2 SMNVEV (reference sequence). The CDR3 totals 13 residues. CDR3 protein: CASSSSDRKEQYF. The CDR3 DNA reads TGTGCCAGCAGTTCCTCAGATCGTAAGGAGCAGTACTTC.

This clone has only a few counts. The chain has TRBV3-1 (or the pseudogene TRBV3-2) and TRBJ2-7; the D gene is possibly TRBD2 (5 bases). V shed 2 bases and J shed 7 bases, with 12 bases lying between them. Germline V gives CDR1 LGHDT, CDR2 YNNKEL (reference sequence). The CDR3 contains 13 residues. The CDR3 region has the DNA TGTGCCAGCAGCCAATACGGGGTAAATGAGCAGTACTTC. It codes for CASSQYGVNEQYF.

The chain uses TRBV19 and TRBJ1-1, with TRBD1 identical over 9 bases. This CDR3 comprises 14 residues. With V trimmed by 6 bases and J by 5 bases, 7 bases remained unmatched. The germline V gene encodes CDR1 LNHDA and CDR2 SQIVND (reference sequence). The CDR3 loop reads CASREHRGRTEAFF. CDR3 DNA sequence: TGTGCCAGTAGAGAACACAGGGGGCGAACTGAAGCTTTCTTT.